Sequencing of this T cell receptor (beta chain) was carried out in a study of chemoradiotherapy in HPV16-positive cancers. The CDR3 covers 16 residues. V lost 5 bases to trimming and J lost 2 bases; unmatched junction nucleotides: 9. Germline V gene lookup returns CDR1 MGHDK and CDR2 SYGVNS. Study-level points and caveats: Candidate HPV-specific clones and E7-related TCR motifs grew in tumor during treatment. The functional HPV-specific definition rests on just a couple of HPV16-positive patients.

The method was immunoSEQ multiplex PCR; TCRdb's version includes in-frame clones alone and lacks a portion of them. This table has 20,000 to 25,000 clones, roughly 92% appearing once. This clone occurred once. Its antigen is currently unknown. This TCR came from a human donor with HPV-associated anogenital cancer. The V gene is TRBV25-1, the J gene TRBJ2-7, with 10 nucleotides matching TRBD1. The sequencing used blood, collected from a patient who underwent chemoradiotherapy. CDR3 amino acids: CASSTTTGGFTYEQYF. CDR3 coding DNA: TGTGCCAGCAGTACCACGACAGGGGGCTTCACCTACGAGCAGTACTTC.